Listed below are T cell receptor beta chains from one sample, sequenced in a study of blood T cell repertoires in COVID-19. Sequencing used immunoSEQ multiplex PCR; TCRdb keeps in-frame clones, though not all of them. This table holds about 62,000 clones, around 89% found once. Sequenced: peripheral blood. These receptors were obtained from a woman aged 55-69 years with COVID-19, enrolled during active disease. CDR3s include the opening cysteine and the closing phenylalanine or tryptophan.

J gene: TRBJ1-2; V gene: TRBV7-9; CDR3 length: 14; CDR3 protein: CASSLVQVYYGYTF
J gene: TRBJ1-1; V gene: TRBV6-2/TRBV6-3; CDR3 length: 13; CDR3 protein: CASSYHRGTEAFF
J gene: TRBJ2-6; V gene: TRBV5-1; CDR3 length: 16; CDR3 protein: CASSPWGESGANVLTF
J gene: TRBJ1-4; V gene: TRBV2; CDR3 length: 14; CDR3 protein: CASSELPRGEKLFF
J gene: TRBJ1-4; V gene: TRBV30; CDR3 length: 14; CDR3 protein: CAWRWTGGGEKLFF
J gene: TRBJ2-6; V gene: TRBV18; CDR3 length: 14; CDR3 protein: CASSFRSGANVLTF
J gene: TRBJ1-5; V gene: TRBV15; CDR3 length: 16; CDR3 protein: CATSPYRQGANQPQHF
J gene: TRBJ1-6; V gene: TRBV9; CDR3 length: 14; CDR3 protein: CASSVRQTNSPLHF
J gene: TRBJ1-1; V gene: TRBV4-3; CDR3 length: 15; CDR3 protein: CASSQDSGPDGEAFF
J gene: TRBJ2-7; V gene: TRBV15; CDR3 length: 15; CDR3 protein: CATSRDAGQGYEQYF
J gene: TRBJ2-3; V gene: TRBV27; CDR3 length: 13; CDR3 protein: CASSIHSTDTQYF
J gene: TRBJ2-7; V gene: TRBV3-1/TRBV3-2; CDR3 length: 15; CDR3 protein: CASSQGTGSSYEQYF
J gene: TRBJ2-1; V gene: TRBV30; CDR3 length: 16; CDR3 protein: CAWKSRGQGQHNEQFF
J gene: TRBJ2-1; V gene: TRBV25-1; CDR3 length: 15; CDR3 protein: CASGTRDFTNNEQFF
J gene: TRBJ1-4; V gene: TRBV15; CDR3 length: 17; CDR3 protein: CATSRVKPPATNEKLFF